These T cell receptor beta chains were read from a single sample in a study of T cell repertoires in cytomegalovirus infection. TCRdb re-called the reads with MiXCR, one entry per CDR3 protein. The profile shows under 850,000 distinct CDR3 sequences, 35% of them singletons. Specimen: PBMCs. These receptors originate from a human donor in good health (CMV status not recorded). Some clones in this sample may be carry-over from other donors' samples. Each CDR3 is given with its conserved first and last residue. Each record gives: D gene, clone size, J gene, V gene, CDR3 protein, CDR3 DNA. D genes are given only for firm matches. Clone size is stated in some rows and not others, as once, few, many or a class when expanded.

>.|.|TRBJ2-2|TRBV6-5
CASRQRTATGELFF
TGTGCCAGCAGGCAAAGGACAGCCACCGGGGAGCTGTTTTTT
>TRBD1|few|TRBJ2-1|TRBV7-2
CASSRGTGGEQFF
TGTGCCAGCAGCCGCGGGACAGGGGGCGAGCAGTTCTTC
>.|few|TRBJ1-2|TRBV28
CASSLRGTIQAEYGYTF
TGTGCCAGCAGTTTACGTGGTACGATACAGGCGGAGTACGGCTACACCTTC
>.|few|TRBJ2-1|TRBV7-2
CASRPLGDTEQFF
TGTGCCAGCAGACCCCTCGGGGACACAGAGCAGTTCTTC
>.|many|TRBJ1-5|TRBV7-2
CASSLGGAGGSYQPQHF
TGTGCCAGCAGCTTAGGGGGTGCGGGGGGTTCGTATCAGCCCCAGCATTTT
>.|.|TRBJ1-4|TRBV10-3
CAISDRGRNEKLVF
TGTGCCATCAGTGACCGAGGGAGGAATGAAAAACTGGTTTTT
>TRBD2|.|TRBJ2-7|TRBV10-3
CAISESTGTSGIYEQYF
TGTGCCATCAGTGAGTCGACGGGGACTAGCGGGATCTACGAGCAGTACTTC
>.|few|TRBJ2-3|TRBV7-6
CASSNRETDTQYF
TGTGCCAGCAGCAACAGGGAGACAGATACGCAGTATTTT
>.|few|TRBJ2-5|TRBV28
CASSLSSPGTETQYF
TGTGCCAGCAGTTTATCTTCACCGGGGACGGAGACCCAGTACTTC
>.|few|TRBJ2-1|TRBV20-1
CSARDSRGASYNEQFF
TGCAGTGCTAGAGATTCTCGCGGAGCCTCCTACAATGAGCAGTTCTTC
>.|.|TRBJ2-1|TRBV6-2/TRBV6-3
CASSVDRFEQFF
TGTGCCAGCAGTGTCGACAGGTTTGAGCAGTTCTTC
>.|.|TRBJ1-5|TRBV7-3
CATHETVGLNQPQHF
TGTGCCACTCACGAAACAGTCGGCCTGAATCAGCCCCAGCATTTT
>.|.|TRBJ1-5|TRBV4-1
CASSQVEIRQISNQPQHF
TGCGCCAGCAGCCAAGTCGAAATTCGGCAGATTAGCAATCAGCCCCAGCATTTT
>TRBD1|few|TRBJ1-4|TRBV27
CASSSLDRVQSEKLFF
TGTGCCAGCAGTTCTCTCGACAGGGTCCAGAGTGAAAAACTGTTTTTT
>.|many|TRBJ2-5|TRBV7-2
CASSAQQETQYF
TGTGCCAGCAGCGCTCAGCAAGAGACCCAGTACTTC
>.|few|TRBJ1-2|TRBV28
CASSSDGYTF
TGTGCCAGCAGTTCTGATGGCTACACCTTC
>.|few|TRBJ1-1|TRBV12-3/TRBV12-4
CASNPDGNTEAFF
TGTGCCAGCAACCCGGACGGTAACACTGAAGCTTTCTTT
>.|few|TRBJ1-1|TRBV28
CASGIGQQVMNTEAFF
TGTGCCAGCGGTATAGGACAGCAAGTCATGAACACTGAAGCTTTCTTT
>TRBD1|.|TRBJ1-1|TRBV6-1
CASNTGGAGAFF
TGTGCCAGCAATACAGGGGGCGCGGGGGCTTTCTTT
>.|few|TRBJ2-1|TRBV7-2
CASSLFRPGGNNEQFF
TGTGCCAGCAGCTTATTTCGACCGGGGGGCAACAATGAGCAGTTCTTC
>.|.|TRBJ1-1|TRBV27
CASRRTVYTEAFF
TGTGCCAGCAGGCGGACAGTCTATACTGAAGCTTTCTTT
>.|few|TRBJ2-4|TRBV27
CASRQDRAKNIQYF
TGTGCCAGCAGGCAGGACCGAGCCAAAAACATTCAGTACTTC
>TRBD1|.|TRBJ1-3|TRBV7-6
CASSPQQGRNTIYF
TGTGCCAGCAGCCCCCAACAGGGGCGGAACACCATATATTTT
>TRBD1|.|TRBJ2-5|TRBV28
CASTYSGGAKETQYF
TGTGCCAGCACCTATTCAGGGGGCGCGAAGGAGACCCAGTACTTC
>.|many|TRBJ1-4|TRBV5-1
CASSLEPATNEKLFF
TGTGCCAGCAGCTTAGAACCCGCAACTAATGAAAAACTGTTTTTT
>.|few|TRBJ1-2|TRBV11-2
CASSPLRATSYGYTF
TGTGCCAGCAGCCCCCTCAGGGCTACCTCCTATGGCTACACCTTC
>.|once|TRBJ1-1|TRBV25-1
CASSESNTLEAFF
TGTGCCAGCAGTGAATCGAACACCCTGGAAGCTTTCTTT
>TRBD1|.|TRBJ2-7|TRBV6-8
CASSYSIPGQGSHEQYF
TGTGCCAGCAGTTACTCAATCCCGGGACAGGGATCCCACGAGCAGTACTTC
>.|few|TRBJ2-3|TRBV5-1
CASSRDGGDTDTQYF
TGCGCCAGCAGCAGGGACGGGGGTGACACAGATACGCAGTATTTT
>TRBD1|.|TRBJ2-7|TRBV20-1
CSATGQGHREQYF
TGCAGTGCTACGGGACAGGGGCATCGCGAGCAGTACTTC
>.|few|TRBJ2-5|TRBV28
CASSRSGERPVKTQYF
TGTGCCAGCAGCCGATCAGGGGAACGACCCGTTAAGACCCAGTACTTC
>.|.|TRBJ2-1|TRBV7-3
CASRITGTSRNEQFF
TGTGCCAGCCGAATTACCGGGACAAGCCGGAATGAGCAGTTCTTC
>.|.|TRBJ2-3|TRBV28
CASSLQGFDTQYF
TGTGCCAGCAGCTTGCAGGGTTTCGATACGCAGTATTTT